This T cell receptor beta chain was identified in a study of human T cells and chemical hapten exposure. Study outcomes and limitations: The study found that DPC sensitization did not change TCRs above 1 in 1000 frequency.

V gave up 3 bases and J gave up 7 bases, with 4 bases separating them. Per the germline V gene, CDR1 is MDHEN and CDR2 is SYDVKM. This CDR3 comprises 10 residues. Within the library, unique molecular identifiers were attached to each individual cDNA molecule. TCRdb reprocessed the RACE reads via MiXCR and lists one record per CDR3 protein. The table includes more than 35,000 distinct CDR3 sequences, about 3.7% detected once. Time point given: healthy volunteer bleed at 6 weeks. Extraction of total RNA was performed on unfractionated whole blood. This clonotype has ten or more counts. The target antigen is unknown.

The specimen sequenced was whole blood. V is TRBV28 and J is TRBJ2-7; D gene unclear. This sequence originates from a human donor in good health. Some clones in this sample may be carry-over from other donors' samples. The DNA for the CDR3 is TGTGCCAGCAGTTTTGAGGAGCAGTACTTC. Amino acid sequence: CASSFEEQYF.